Detailed here is one T cell receptor (beta chain). Its antigen is not known. The data were obtained in a study of shared clonotypes between healthy human individuals. Overall study context: CD4 naive and memory got three plates each, CD8 naive two, CD8 memory one. Whole-study findings and limits: The authors expected sequencing depth to affect clonotype sharing among donors. Sorted-subset sequencing, rarefaction showed, was incomplete despite large depth.

Trimming removed 0 bases from V and 4 bases from J, with 14 bases in between. The CDR3 contains 15 residues. CDR1 is SGHRS and CDR2 is YFSETQ in the germline V gene. In the original processing: From ImmunoSEQ came sequences covering only the junction and carrying no quality scores, so filtering differed. The table came from immunoSEQ multiplex PCR; TCRdb's copy has only in-frame clones and leaves some out. V and J calls and clone size follow that table, whereas D and trimming were derived from the DNA. The sample has 950,000 to 1,100,000 clones, approximately 80% seen once. This sequence was found in a man aged 18 to 29 in good health. Some clones in this sample may be carry-over from other donors' samples. Sample: memory CD4+ T cells from PBMCs. The subset here: CD45RA-negative fraction. The chain uses TRBV5-1 and TRBJ2-7; tentatively, D is TRBD1 (6 bases). CDR3 in amino acids: CASSLGAGDDYEQYF. Written as DNA, the CDR3 is TGCGCCAGCAGCTTGGGGGCAGGGGACGATTACGAGCAGTACTTC.